The clone carrying this T cell receptor (beta chain) was seen more than once but under ten times. This record belongs to a study of CD8 T cells in ankylosing spondylitis. TCRdb re-called the 5' RACE reads through MiXCR, storing one row per CDR3 protein. Of 350,000 to 400,000 distinct CDR3 sequences listed, about 20% were seen once; the top ten hold around 13%. V was cut by 3 bases and J by 4 bases, with 12 bases left in between. The CDR3 is made up of 14 amino acids. The germline CDR1 and CDR2 sequences are MNHNS and SASEGT. This sequence originates from a male donor with ankylosing spondylitis or in good health (not recorded which). This sequence joins TRBV6-1 and TRBJ1-1; a weak D match, TRBD1 (5 bases). The specimen sequenced was blood, either unsorted or a sorted T cell fraction (not recorded which). The CDR3 reads CASSDIQVGTEAFF. CDR3 DNA: TGTGCCAGCAGTGATATACAGGTTGGCACTGAAGCTTTCTTT.